Below, 29 T cell receptor beta chains from the same sample are listed, as sequenced in a study of CD8+ T cells in alopecia areata. Stated treatment: oral pan-JAK inhibitor, 5-10 mg twice daily. Reverse transcribed after extraction, RNA yielded cDNA as the sequencing template. Repertoires were generated with immunoSEQ multiplex PCR, while TCRdb's copy carries only in-frame clones and drops some. The repertoire consists of roughly 40,000 clones, with roughly 90% occurring once and the leading ten covering approximately 20%. Here the sequenced sample was CD8+ T cells sorted from blood, taken at week 24, from a patient treated with tofacitinib. These receptors were collected from a human donor with alopecia areata.

The chain has TRBV6-5 and TRBJ2-1, with 10 bases matching TRBD2. This CDR3 contains 15 residues. Germline V gene lookup returns CDR1 MNHEY and CDR2 SVGAGI. Unmatched junction bases numbered 3, after V lost 0 bases and J lost 7 bases. The CDR3 nucleotides are TGTGCCAGCAGTTACTCTAGCGGGGGGTTGAATGAGCAGTTCTTC. This encodes CASSYSSGGLNEQFF.

V gene TRBV5-5 combines with J gene TRBJ2-7; D gene unclear. Trimming left V 4 bases short and J 5 bases short, with 22 bases between. Germline-derived CDR1 and CDR2 are SGHKS and YYEKEE (reference sequence). This CDR3 region has 16 residues. CDR3 protein: CASSHVQGPSPNEQYF. The CDR3 nucleotides read TGTGCCAGCAGCCACGTCCAAGGGCCTAGTCCTAACGAGCAGTACTTC.

In DNA, the CDR3 is TGTGCCAGCAGCGCGGGGACAGGGGGTAGGGAGCAGTACTTC. The encoded protein is CASSAGTGGREQYF. The chain is built from TRBV6-1 and TRBJ2-7; 11 bases line up with TRBD1. Germline values: CDR1 MNHNS, CDR2 SASEGT. The CDR3 extends over 14 amino acids. With 6 bases clipped from V and 7 bases from J, the junction kept 8 bases outside the gene matches.

The chain has TRBV29-1 and TRBJ2-7, with D possibly being TRBD2 (5 bases). The V end lost 3 bases, the J end lost 3 bases, and 12 bases lay between the germline ends. The CDR3 loop spans 13 amino acids. CDR1 and CDR2 (germline): SQVTM, ANQGSEA. CDR3 DNA sequence: TGCAGCGTTGAGCTTGCCGGAGGCTACGAGCAGTACTTC. Encoded protein: CSVELAGGYEQYF.

This chain uses TRBV6-1 with TRBJ2-7; possibly TRBD1 or TRBD2 for D (5 bases each). Trimming stripped 8 bases from V and 1 base from J, with 12 bases between. CDR1 is MNHNS, CDR2 SASEGT, per germline. This CDR3 spans 13 amino acids. This CDR3 reads CASGGPPSYEQYF. The CDR3 DNA sequence: TGTGCCAGCGGGGGACCTCCTTCCTACGAGCAGTACTTC.

The chain couples TRBV5-8 to TRBJ2-1; 9 bases are shared with TRBD2. This CDR3 region has 16 residues. Germline CDR1 is SGHTS and CDR2 is YDEGEE. V was clipped by 4 bases and J by 7 bases; unmatched bases: 12. This CDR3 reads CASSPWGSGGVNEQFF. The DNA for the CDR3 is TGTGCCAGCAGCCCCTGGGGTAGCGGGGGTGTGAATGAGCAGTTCTTC.

V and J are TRBV30 and TRBJ2-2, with 8 bases identical to TRBD1. This CDR3 has 13 amino acids. The germline V gene has CDR1 GTSNPN and CDR2 SVGIG (reference sequence). CDR3 residues: CASDRENTGELFF. The DNA for the CDR3 is TGTGCTTCGGACAGGGAGAACACCGGGGAGCTGTTTTTT.

The V gene is TRBV27, the J gene TRBJ2-1, with a possible D match to TRBD2 (5 bases). CDR1 and CDR2 from the germline V gene are MNHEY and SMNVEV (reference sequence). This CDR3 has 11 amino acids. Trimming removed 6 bases at V and 7 bases at J, with 7 bases between. The CDR3, as DNA: TGTGCCAGCAGCCCGGGGAATGAGCAGTTCTTC. Its translation: CASSPGNEQFF.

This chain uses TRBV6-5 with TRBJ2-7, with a possible D match to TRBD2 (6 bases). This CDR3 has 14 residues. Germline CDR1 MNHEY, CDR2 SVGAGI. V lost 4 bases to trimming and J lost 4 bases, with 14 bases between them. The CDR3 coding sequence is TGTGCCAGCAGTTTTCTACCTGGAGGGTACGAGCAGTACTTC. This gives the protein CASSFLPGGYEQYF.

The genes are TRBV7-9 and TRBJ2-1; D call uncertain. The germline gives CDR1 SEHNR, CDR2 FQNEAQ (reference sequence). The CDR3 contains 13 residues. V was clipped by 1 base and J by 7 bases, with 8 bases between them. In DNA form, the CDR3 reads TGTGCCAGCAGCTTAGTCCTGATGAATGAGCAGTTCTTC. Residues: CASSLVLMNEQFF.

The chain uses TRBV29-1 and TRBJ1-2; D unresolved. This CDR3 spans 12 amino acids. V was shortened by 7 bases and J by 6 bases, with 15 bases between the two germline ends. Germline CDR1 is SQVTM and CDR2 is ANQGSEA. This CDR3 is CSAPPPDNGYTF. The CDR3 DNA reads TGCAGCGCCCCTCCCCCGGATAATGGCTACACCTTC.

The chain employs TRBV28 and TRBJ2-7, with D unclear. V lost 4 bases to trimming and J lost 5 bases, with 12 bases between them. The germline gives CDR1 MDHEN, CDR2 SYDVKM. The CDR3 is made up of 13 amino acids. CDR3 bases: TGTGCCAGCAGTTCGGAGAGTTCCGACGAGCAGTACTTC. Protein sequence: CASSSESSDEQYF.

The CDR3 region is CSVEVRDRNNEQFF. CDR3 sequence (DNA): TGCAGCGTTGAGGTCCGGGACAGAAACAATGAGCAGTTCTTC. The rearrangement links TRBV29-1 to TRBJ2-1, with 7 positions matching TRBD1. CDR1 is SQVTM and CDR2 is ANQGSEA in the germline V gene. The CDR3 consists of 14 residues. V trimming: 3 bases; J trimming: 5 bases; junction bases outside the gene matches: 7.

The chain combines TRBV27 with TRBJ1-5, with TRBD1 identical over 7 bases. V lost 5 bases to trimming and J lost 3 bases; unmatched junction nucleotides: 4. From germline, CDR1 is MNHEY and CDR2 SMNVEV (reference sequence). The CDR3 is 14 amino acids. DNA for the CDR3: TGTGCCAGCAGTCACAGGGGCCTCAATCAGCCCCAGCATTTT. It codes for CASSHRGLNQPQHF.

The V call is TRBV5-6, the J call TRBJ2-5; D is perhaps TRBD2 (5 bases). The V and J ends lost 1 base and 3 bases respectively, with 10 bases between them. Per germline, CDR1 SGHDT and CDR2 YYEEEE. The CDR3 sequence is 14 residues long. CDR3 DNA sequence: TGTGCCAGCAGCTTGCTTCCGGGGAAAGAGACCCAGTACTTC. Translated: CASSLLPGKETQYF.

The J gene is TRBJ2-7, the V gene TRBV19, with D possibly matching TRBD1 (8 bases). Looked up from germline, CDR1 is LNHDA and CDR2 is SQIVND (reference sequence). Deletions cut 6 bases from V and 3 bases from J, with 12 bases between. This CDR3 contains 13 residues. The CDR3 coding sequence is TGTGCCAGTAGACAGGGGGGGGACTACGAGCAGTACTTC. It encodes CASRQGGDYEQYF.

CDR3 amino acids: CASSLIFVPNPDGYTF. CDR3 coding DNA: TGTGCCAGCAGTTTAATTTTTGTACCGAATCCCGATGGCTACACCTTC. This chain uses TRBV27 with TRBJ1-2, with D hard to call. Germline lookup yields CDR1 MNHEY and CDR2 SMNVEV (reference sequence). Trimming shortened V by 2 bases and J by 6 bases, and 19 bases separated the two germline ends. The CDR3 totals 16 residues.

The J gene is TRBJ2-7, the V gene TRBV7-2; D may be TRBD1 or TRBD2 (5 bases each). The germline V gene encodes CDR1 SGHTA and CDR2 FQGNSA. The germline V and J ends were trimmed by 5 bases and 2 bases, with 13 bases remaining between them. The CDR3 totals 14 residues. This CDR3 reads CASSQGRGTYEQYF. CDR3 nucleotide sequence: TGTGCCAGCAGCCAGGGACGGGGAACCTACGAGCAGTACTTC.

V and J are TRBV21-1 and TRBJ2-5; the tabulated D call, TRBD2, remains unverified against the DNA. TRBV21-1 is tagged as a pseudogene. The CDR3 spans 14 residues. The CDR3 DNA reads as TGTGCCAGCAGTTTACTCGTGTACCAAGAGACCCAGTACTTC. Translation: CASSLLVYQETQYF.

The V call is TRBV6-5, the J call TRBJ2-1, with 7 positions matching TRBD2. Germline V gene lookup returns CDR1 MNHEY and CDR2 SVGAGI. J lost 4 bases, V lost 6 bases, and 6 bases had no gene match. The CDR3 consists of 14 residues. This CDR3 reads CASSPLGGYNEQFF. For the CDR3, the DNA is TGTGCCAGCAGCCCTTTGGGGGGGTACAATGAGCAGTTCTTC.

V and J are TRBV14 and TRBJ2-7, with D unclear. With 1 base removed from V and 9 bases from J, the gap between germline ends came to 7 bases. Germline V gene data show CDR1 as SGHDN and CDR2 as FVKESK. This CDR3 has 11 amino acids. CDR3 coding DNA: TGTGCCAGCAGCCAAGGACCGGGGCAGTACTTC. Protein sequence: CASSQGPGQYF.

This chain connects TRBV28 to TRBJ2-7; no clear D. The germline gives CDR1 MDHEN, CDR2 SYDVKM. The CDR3 is 12 residues long. Trimming removed 1 base from V and 6 bases from J, with 7 bases in between. The CDR3 DNA follows: TGTGCCAGCAGTTTATTGGCAGTCGAGCAGTACTTC. Its protein is CASSLLAVEQYF. The whole variable domain, filled in from reference TRBV28 and TRBJ2-7, reads DVKVTQSSRYLVKRTGEKVFLECVQDMDHENMFWYRQDPGLGLRLIYFSYDVKMKEKGDIPEGYSVSREKKERFSLILESASTNQTSMYLCASSLLAVEQYFGPGTRLTVT.

This clone was picked up one time. The genes are TRBV21-1 and TRBJ2-2. TRBV21-1 has pseudogene status. This CDR3 is built from 15 residues. The CDR3 nucleotides are TGTGCCAGCAGCAAAAGGTACCAAAACACCGGGGAGCTGTTTTTT. Protein: CASSKRYQNTGELFF.

V gene TRBV28 combines with J gene TRBJ2-7; no reliable D call. Germline V gives CDR1 MDHEN, CDR2 SYDVKM. V was cut by 2 bases and J by 3 bases, with 8 bases left in between. There are 13 residues in the CDR3. The CDR3, as DNA: TGTGCCAGCAGTTTACTGGAGCGCTACGAGCAGTACTTC. Translated: CASSLLERYEQYF.

The CDR3 nucleotides read TGTGCCAGCAGTCTAAAGGGGACTAGCCTTTATTACAATGAGCAGTTCTTC. Its protein is CASSLKGTSLYYNEQFF. V is TRBV27 and J is TRBJ2-1, with 9 bases aligning to TRBD2. With V trimmed by 5 bases and J by 4 bases, 12 bases remained unmatched. The CDR3 covers 17 residues. The germline V gene has CDR1 MNHEY and CDR2 SMNVEV (reference sequence).

The chain combines TRBV21-1 with TRBJ2-5. TRBV21-1 is an annotated pseudogene. The CDR3 consists of 16 residues. CDR3 DNA sequence: TGTGCCAGCAGGATACACGGCCCTCTGGGGCAAGAGACCCAGTACTTC. Its protein product is CASRIHGPLGQETQYF.

As for this clone: Sequence at one end of the junction differs from germline and may be a read error. Other DNA sequences from this sample encode an identical CDR3 as well. The chain carries TRBV15 and TRBJ2-2, with a weak D call TRBD2 (5 bases). This CDR3 spans 15 amino acids. CDR1 is LNHNV and CDR2 is YYDKDF in the germline V gene (reference sequence). The CDR3 nucleotides read TGTGCCACCAAGTGGACGGGAACGAACACCGGGGAACTGTTTTTT. Translated: CATKWTGTNTGELFF.

This clone was seen only a few times. The genes are TRBV7-6 and TRBJ2-7; no firm D call. Germline V gives CDR1 SGHVS, CDR2 FNYEAQ. This CDR3 spans 13 amino acids. With 1 base removed from V and 3 bases from J, the gap between germline ends came to 7 bases. In nucleotides, the CDR3 is TGTGCCAGCAGCTTAGGTCCGGGCTACGAGCAGTACTTC. Its translation is CASSLGPGYEQYF.

V is TRBV7-2 and J is TRBJ1-5; no reliable D call. The germline gives CDR1 SGHTA, CDR2 FQGNSA. The CDR3 runs 13 residues. Trimming took off 5 bases at V and 8 bases at J, with 13 bases between the two ends. The CDR3 DNA sequence: TGTGCCAGCAGCACCGGAGGGATTGAGCCCCAGCATTTT. Translating it yields CASSTGGIEPQHF.